A single sample is the source of the 28 T cell receptor beta chains below, sequenced in a study of neurological immune-mediated disorders. Time point of the sample: longitudinal time-point 1 (baseline). TCRdb ran MiXCR on the 5' RACE reads and lists one entry per CDR3 protein. The table records tens of thousands of distinct CDR3 sequences, 10% of them present only once. Sequencing input: PBMCs. The receptors here all came from a woman in her thirties or forties in good health.

This clonotype was recorded at least ten times. The chain has TRBV5-6 and TRBJ1-2, with TRBD1 as a possible D gene (5 bases). Deletions cut 3 bases from V and 2 bases from J, with 11 bases between. The CDR3 contains 14 residues. Germline V CDR1 and CDR2: SGHDT, YYEEEE. For the CDR3, the DNA is TGTGCCAGCAGCTGGGCAGGGATCAACTATGGCTACACCTTC. Translating it yields CASSWAGINYGYTF.

The table lists this clonotype with many counts. The rearrangement joins TRBV20-1 to TRBJ2-7, with 10 bases aligning to TRBD2. Germline assignment: CDR1 DFQATT and CDR2 SNEGSKA (reference sequence). The V segment lost 6 bases and the J segment 2 bases; nucleotides outside the gene matches: 10. CDR3 length equals 15 residues. This chain's CDR3 is CSANSLAGEAYEQYF. The CDR3 DNA reads TGCAGTGCAAACTCCCTAGCGGGAGAAGCCTACGAGCAGTACTTC.

This clonotype was recorded many times. The J gene is TRBJ2-2, the V gene TRBV4-2, with 10 bases that match TRBD2. Germline assignment: CDR1 LGHNA and CDR2 YNFKEQ. The CDR3 spans 16 residues. V shed 4 bases, J shed 3 bases, and the junction held 5 bases outside the gene matches. The CDR3, as DNA: TGTGCCAGCAGCCGGACCCTAGCGGGGGACACCGGGGAGCTGTTTTTT. Amino acid sequence: CASSRTLAGDTGELFF.

This clonotype has ten or more counts. The rearrangement joins TRBV7-2 to TRBJ1-2; D gene unclear. The V and J ends lost 4 bases and 4 bases respectively, with 7 bases between them. Germline V gene data show CDR1 as SGHTA and CDR2 as FQGNSA. This CDR3 comprises 12 residues. CDR3 residues: CASSSKRYGYTF. CDR3 coding DNA: TGTGCCAGCAGCTCTAAGCGCTATGGCTACACCTTC.

This clonotype was seen ten or more times. V and J are TRBV12-3 or TRBV12-4 and TRBJ2-3; 7 bases match TRBD2. V shed 3 bases, J shed 4 bases, and the junction held 7 bases outside the gene matches. The CDR3 consists of 15 residues. The DNA for the CDR3 is TGTGCCAGCAGTTTTACGTCGGGAGGTCCAGATACGCAGTATTTT. It is translated as CASSFTSGGPDTQYF.

Ten or more counts support this clonotype. V gene TRBV20-1 combines with J gene TRBJ1-2; tentative D call: TRBD1 (5 bases). There are 15 residues in the CDR3. Germline V gene sequence: CDR1 DFQATT, CDR2 SNEGSKA (reference sequence). V lost 0 bases and J 2 bases, leaving 13 bases between the germline ends. Here the CDR3 reads CSARDPSGTNYGYTF. The CDR3 DNA follows: TGCAGTGCTAGAGATCCTTCAGGGACCAACTATGGCTACACCTTC.

This clonotype was found many times. The chain carries TRBV20-1 and TRBJ2-1; 10 nucleotides align to TRBD2. CDR3 length: 14 amino acids. Germline CDR1 and CDR2: DFQATT and SNEGSKA (reference sequence). J lost 9 bases, V lost 2 bases, and 7 bases had no gene match. DNA for the CDR3: TGCAGTGCTAGATACAGCGGGGGGGCCGGTGAGCAGTTCTTC. Translation: CSARYSGGAGEQFF.

This clonotype has a count of ten or more. The chain couples TRBV7-2 to TRBJ2-1; 8 bases line up with TRBD2. V was clipped by 3 bases and J by 0 bases; unmatched bases: 4. The germline CDR1 and CDR2 sequences are SGHTA and FQGNSA. The CDR3 totals 16 residues. CDR3 loop: CASSLIAGPSYNEQFF. CDR3 bases: TGTGCCAGCAGCTTGATAGCGGGGCCCTCCTACAATGAGCAGTTCTTC.

This clonotype was picked up many times. The chain carries TRBV20-1 and TRBJ1-6, with D maybe TRBD1 (6 bases). The CDR3 covers 17 residues. Trimming pared 3 bases from V and 0 bases from J, leaving 15 bases between. Looked up from germline, CDR1 is DFQATT and CDR2 is SNEGSKA (reference sequence). In DNA, the CDR3 is TGCAGTGCTAGTGTCCCGGGGGCCAGCTCCTATAATTCACCCCTCCACTTT. This sequence encodes CSASVPGASSYNSPLHF.

This clonotype was counted ten times or more. This rearrangement joins TRBV21-1 to TRBJ2-5; TRBD2, the table's D call, was not compared with the DNA. TRBV21-1 is reported as a pseudogene. This CDR3 spans 18 amino acids. This CDR3 reads CASSKKRLGQPTKETQYF. The DNA of the CDR3 is TGTGCCAGCAGCAAAAAAAGACTAGGGCAACCAACCAAGGAGACCCAGTACTTC.

This clonotype was observed at least ten times. The chain is built from TRBV30 and TRBJ2-7; D might be TRBD1 (5 bases). The length of the CDR3 is 11 residues. Looked up from germline, CDR1 is GTSNPN and CDR2 is SVGIG (reference sequence). Trimming pared 1 base from V and 7 bases from J, leaving 8 bases between. For the CDR3, the DNA is TGTGCCTGGAGTGACCCAGGGGAGCAGTACTTC. It encodes CAWSDPGEQYF.

This clonotype was counted many times. The genes are TRBV7-2 and TRBJ2-4; no firm D call. This CDR3 region has 13 residues. Germline loops: CDR1 SGHTA, CDR2 FQGNSA. Between the trimmed V and J ends, which lost 1 base and 13 bases, there was a span of 14 bases. CDR3 sequence reads: CASSLDRQVVQYF. The CDR3, as DNA: TGTGCCAGCAGCTTAGATCGGCAGGTAGTGCAGTACTTC.

This clonotype has a count of ten or more. This chain connects TRBV7-3 to TRBJ1-1; 7 positions agree with TRBD1. Germline V CDR1 and CDR2: SGHTA, FQGTGA. This CDR3 region has 14 residues. With V trimmed by 5 bases and J by 2 bases, 5 bases remained unmatched. CDR3 amino acids: CASSATGANTEAFF. In DNA, the CDR3 is TGTGCCAGCAGCGCTACAGGGGCTAACACTGAAGCTTTCTTT.

This clonotype was recorded many times. The V call is TRBV7-2, the J call TRBJ2-1, with TRBD1 matching 9 bases. Germline V gene sequence: CDR1 SGHTA, CDR2 FQGNSA. V lost 5 bases to trimming and J lost 11 bases; unmatched junction nucleotides: 22. The CDR3 loop spans 18 amino acids. The CDR3 DNA reads TGTGCCAGCAGCGCCGAGTCCGGGACAGGGACCGAGACTAATCAGCAGTTCTTC. Its protein is CASSAESGTGTETNQQFF.

This clonotype was seen ten or more times. The chain is built from TRBV20-1 and TRBJ2-2, with D perhaps being TRBD1 or TRBD2 (6 bases each). Germline CDR1 and CDR2: DFQATT and SNEGSKA (reference sequence). The V end was cut by 1 base, the J end by 0 bases, with 15 bases between. This CDR3 is built from 17 residues. CDR3 sequence: CSARGGDTFANTGELFF. CDR3 in DNA: TGCAGTGCTAGAGGGGGGGACACCTTCGCGAACACCGGGGAGCTGTTTTTT.

The sample holds many counts of this clonotype. This rearrangement joins TRBV20-1 to TRBJ2-4; D may correspond to TRBD1 or TRBD2 (6 bases each). Trimming removed 1 base from V and 1 base from J, with 20 bases in between. Germline V gene sequence: CDR1 DFQATT, CDR2 SNEGSKA (reference sequence). The CDR3 covers 18 residues. The DNA for the CDR3 is TGCAGTGCTAGAGTCTGGGGGGCTGGGGAGACGGCCAAAAACATTCAGTACTTC. Its protein is CSARVWGAGETAKNIQYF.

This rearrangement joins TRBV20-1 to TRBJ1-1; D is undetermined. There are 14 residues in the CDR3. Trimming removed 3 bases at V and 0 bases at J, with 11 bases between. Looked up from germline, CDR1 is DFQATT and CDR2 is SNEGSKA (reference sequence). CDR3 DNA: TGCAGTGCTAGTCGTGGGGATGTGAACACTGAAGCTTTCTTT. The encoded protein is CSASRGDVNTEAFF.

This clonotype was counted at least ten times. The chain is built from TRBV28 and TRBJ2-5; a possible D gene is TRBD1 (5 bases). The CDR3 length is 16 residues. CDR1 and CDR2 (germline): MDHEN, SYDVKM. Deletions cut 3 bases from V and 5 bases from J, with 19 bases between. The CDR3 bases are TGTGCCAGCAGTTTCTCGCCCAGGGAAAAAGCGGAGACCCAGTACTTC. It codes for CASSFSPREKAETQYF.

This clonotype was seen a few times. The chain links TRBV20-1 to TRBJ2-2; D uncertain. Trimming removed 6 bases at V and 4 bases at J, with 12 bases between. CDR1 and CDR2 from the germline V gene are DFQATT and SNEGSKA (reference sequence). This CDR3 spans 13 amino acids. The CDR3 protein is CSAHRGPTGELFF. The CDR3 DNA sequence: TGCAGTGCCCATAGAGGACCCACCGGGGAGCTGTTTTTT.

This chain connects TRBV6-5 to TRBJ1-1, with a tentative D call TRBD1 (5 bases). Trimming took off 6 bases at V and 7 bases at J, with 15 bases between the two ends. The CDR3 runs 13 residues. CDR1 is MNHEY, CDR2 SVGAGI, per germline. For the CDR3, the DNA is TGTGCCAGCAGGCTGGGACGGGAGGTTGAAGCTTTCTTT. It specifies CASRLGREVEAFF.

The chain recombines TRBV4-1 with TRBJ1-2, with 9 nucleotides matching TRBD1. Germline CDR1 MGHRA, CDR2 YSYEKL. The length of the CDR3 is 17 residues. Unmatched junction bases numbered 9, after V lost 2 bases and J lost 2 bases. The CDR3 sequence: CASSQFRTGAINYGYTF. The DNA of the CDR3 is TGCGCCAGCAGCCAATTTCGGACAGGGGCCATCAACTATGGCTACACCTTC.

At least ten counts were recorded for this clonotype. V gene TRBV20-1 combines with J gene TRBJ2-3, with 7 bases lining up with TRBD1. Looked up from germline, CDR1 is DFQATT and CDR2 is SNEGSKA (reference sequence). CDR3 length: 13 residues. After removal of 7 bases from V and 0 bases from J, the junction contained 4 bases not matched to a gene. The CDR3 protein is CSERGRSTDTQYF. The CDR3 nucleotides read TGCAGTGAAAGGGGGCGTAGCACAGATACGCAGTATTTT.

This clonotype occurred many times. The V and J genes are TRBV29-1 and TRBJ1-3; 9 positions agree with TRBD1. V lost 0 bases to trimming and J lost 7 bases; unmatched junction nucleotides: 7. The CDR3 consists of 15 residues. Germline CDR1 SQVTM, CDR2 ANQGSEA. This CDR3 is CSVEDRGQGWNTIYF. CDR3 bases: TGCAGCGTTGAAGATAGGGGACAGGGATGGAACACCATATATTTT.

This clonotype showed up many times. The chain has TRBV12-3 or TRBV12-4 and TRBJ2-4; D perhaps matches TRBD1 (5 bases). CDR3 length equals 13 residues. Trimming removed 7 bases from V and 6 bases from J, with 13 bases in between. CDR3 sequence reads: CASTMGQGNIQYF. CDR3 in DNA: TGTGCCAGCACCATGGGGCAGGGAAACATTCAGTACTTC.

This clonotype was seen repeatedly, ten times or more. The chain recombines TRBV20-1 with TRBJ2-2, with unresolved D. The length of the CDR3 is 10 residues. Germline V lookup: CDR1 DFQATT, CDR2 SNEGSKA (reference sequence). Trimming took 1 base from V and 6 from J, leaving 0 bases between them. The CDR3 nucleotides are TGCAGTGCTAGAGCCGGGGAGCTGTTTTTT. This sequence encodes CSARAGELFF.

This clonotype has a count of ten or more. The rearrangement links TRBV10-3 to TRBJ1-4; the match to TRBD1 covers 7 bases. This CDR3 spans 18 amino acids. Germline loops: CDR1 ENHRY, CDR2 SYGVKD. V dropped 3 bases and J dropped 0; count of bases not matched to a gene: 10. CDR3 coding DNA: TGTGCCATCAGTGACCTCCCAGGGGGTTCCGCAACTAATGAAAAACTGTTTTTT. Translated, it gives CAISDLPGGSATNEKLFF.

Comment on this clonotype: One end of the junction is discordant with germline, which a read error may explain. This chain joins TRBV5-1 and TRBJ2-7; 7 positions match TRBD1. The germline V gene has CDR1 SGHRS and CDR2 YFSETQ. This CDR3 is built from 17 residues. DNA for the CDR3: TGCTCCAGCAGCCGCCAGACAGGGATGGGGAGCTCCTACGAGCAGTATTTC. This sequence encodes CSSSRQTGMGSSYEQYF.

Comments on this clonotype: Being one base from a much bigger clone, this may be a read error. The gene calls are TRBV6-2 or TRBV6-3 and TRBJ2-7, with D possibly being TRBD1 (6 bases). Germline lookup yields CDR1 MNHEY and CDR2 SVGEGT. Trimming removed 10 bases at V and 2 bases at J, with 21 bases between. The CDR3 is 15 residues long. The CDR3 DNA sequence: TGTGCCACCGTCCGGGACAAACGGCCACCCTACGAGCAGTACTTC. This gives the protein CATVRDKRPPYEQYF.